The TCR beta chain under discussion was sequenced for a study of blood T cell repertoires in COVID-19. Across the study: The origin of the acute and convalescent COVID-19 samples was the United States, Italy and Spain. From T cells, B-cell-depleted T cells, or PBMCs came the material, which was cDNA or gDNA.

Original handling: Reference gene primer amplification gave nucleated cell count estimates. The assay was immunoSEQ multiplex PCR, and TCRdb's table has in-frame clones only and misses some. D and trimming were read from the DNA, whereas the V and J calls and clone size are those reported in that table. The data hold around 240,000 clones, with 70% to 90% observed a single time. The sequence came from a woman aged 30 to 39 who had recovered from COVID-19. The specimen sequenced was peripheral blood.

The CDR3 nucleotides are TGTGCCAGCAGCCAAGATTGGGCTAGCGGGGGGATGGGATATACGCAGTATTTT. Amino acid sequence: CASSQDWASGGMGYTQYF. The V and J genes are TRBV3-1 (or the pseudogene TRBV3-2) and TRBJ2-3; 11 nucleotides align to TRBD2. Germline V gene sequence: CDR1 LGHDT, CDR2 YNNKEL (reference sequence). The CDR3 runs 18 residues. V was pared by 0 bases and J by 7 bases, with 12 bases of the junction left unmatched.